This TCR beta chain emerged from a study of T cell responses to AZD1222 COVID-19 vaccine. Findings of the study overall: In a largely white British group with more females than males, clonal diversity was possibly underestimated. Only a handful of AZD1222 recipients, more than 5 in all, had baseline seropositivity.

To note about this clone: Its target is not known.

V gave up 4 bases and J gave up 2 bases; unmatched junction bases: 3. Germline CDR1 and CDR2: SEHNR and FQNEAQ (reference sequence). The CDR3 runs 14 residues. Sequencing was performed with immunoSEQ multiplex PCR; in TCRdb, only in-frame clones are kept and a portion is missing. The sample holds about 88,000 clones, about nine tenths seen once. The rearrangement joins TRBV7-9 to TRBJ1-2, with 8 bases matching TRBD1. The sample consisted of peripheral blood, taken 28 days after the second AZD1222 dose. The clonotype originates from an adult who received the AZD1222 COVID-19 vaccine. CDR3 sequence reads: CASSSTGANYGYTF. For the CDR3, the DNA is TGTGCCAGCAGCTCGACAGGGGCAAACTATGGCTACACCTTC.